Below are 12 T cell receptor beta chains sequenced from a single sample in a study of tumor-infiltrating lymphocytes in localized non-small cell lung cancer. This table comes from immunoSEQ multiplex PCR, and its TCRdb copy is limited to in-frame clones, with some not included. The sample consists of fewer than 20,000 clones, around 66% of them appearing once. Sequencing input: lung tumor tissue. Source of these receptors: a human donor with non-small cell lung cancer.

This clone was observed a few times. J is TRBJ2-2 and V is TRBV29-1; 13 nucleotides line up with TRBD2. CDR1 and CDR2 from the germline V gene are SQVTM and ANQGSEA. V dropped 4 bases and J dropped 6; count of bases not matched to a gene: 11. CDR3 size: 17 residues. The CDR3 sequence: CSVGGIGLAGVSGELFF. The CDR3 nucleotides read TGCAGCGTTGGGGGGATAGGACTAGCGGGAGTGTCCGGGGAGCTGTTTTTT.

V and J are TRBV2 and TRBJ1-2; 7 bases map to TRBD1. The V gene's germline CDR1 is SNHLY and CDR2 FYNNEI. Trimming removed 6 bases from V and 4 bases from J; junction bases left unmatched: 8. The CDR3 totals 14 residues. The CDR3 here is CASSRRGTGYGYTF. CDR3 coding DNA: TGTGCCAGCAGCCGCAGGGGGACGGGCTATGGCTACACCTTC.

This sequence joins TRBV25-1 and TRBJ2-1, with no clear D. The V and J ends lost 3 bases and 10 bases respectively, with 22 bases between them. The CDR3 spans 16 residues. Germline V gene lookup returns CDR1 MGHDK and CDR2 SYGVNS. The CDR3 coding sequence is TGTGCCAGCAGTGACAAAACAAGAAGTGGCCGCAGGGAGCAGTTCTTC. Translation: CASSDKTRSGRREQFF.

The genes are TRBV5-5 and TRBJ1-3, with TRBD1 matching 8 bases. After removal of 3 bases from V and 4 bases from J, the junction contained 6 bases not matched to a gene. This CDR3 is 15 amino acids long. Germline V gene data show CDR1 as SGHKS and CDR2 as YYEKEE (reference sequence). The CDR3 spells CASSSLRGQGNTIYF. As DNA, the CDR3 is TGTGCCAGCAGCTCACTCAGGGGGCAAGGAAACACCATATATTTT.

In its sample, this clone ranks as medium-sized. The chain uses TRBV18 and TRBJ1-1; no firm D call. V lost 0 bases and J 4 bases, leaving 12 bases between the germline ends. Germline CDR1 KGHSH, CDR2 LQKENI. This CDR3 has 15 residues. The CDR3 region is CASSPPKGSATEAFF. CDR3 in DNA: TGTGCCAGCTCACCACCAAAGGGTTCGGCCACTGAAGCTTTCTTT.

The rearrangement joins TRBV10-1 to TRBJ2-2; TRBD2 matches at 12 bases. J was trimmed by 7 bases and V by 3 bases; bases with no gene match: 6. The germline V gene encodes CDR1 WNHNN and CDR2 SYGVQD (reference sequence). The CDR3 runs to 16 residues. As DNA, the CDR3 is TGCGCCAGCAGTGACGAGTCTAGCGGGAGGGACGGGGAGCTGTTTTTT. This gives the protein CASSDESSGRDGELFF.

Concerning this clone itself: Other DNA variants within this sample encode the same CDR3. The chain joins TRBV19 to TRBJ2-1, with D maybe TRBD2 (5 bases). The CDR3 runs to 13 residues. Trimming took 5 bases from V and 4 from J, leaving 9 bases between them. Germline loops: CDR1 LNHDA, CDR2 SQIVND (reference sequence). The CDR3 protein is CASSPRGYNEQFF. In DNA, the CDR3 is TGTGCCAGTAGTCCTCGGGGTTACAATGAGCAGTTCTTC.

V gene TRBV14 combines with J gene TRBJ2-1; 10 positions agree with TRBD2. Germline-derived CDR1 and CDR2 are SGHDN and FVKESK. CDR3 size: 15 residues. V lost 1 base, J lost 6 bases, and 3 bases stayed unmatched. The CDR3 DNA reads TGTGCCAGCAGCCAAGCTAGCGGGAGTGGCAATGAGCAGTTCTTC. Translated: CASSQASGSGNEQFF.

The CDR3 loop is CASRWRDVTDTQYF. The CDR3 DNA sequence: TGCGCCAGCAGATGGAGGGATGTGACAGATACGCAGTATTTT. The V gene is TRBV5-1, the J gene TRBJ2-3; tentative D call: TRBD2 (6 bases). Germline CDR1 is SGHRS and CDR2 is YFSETQ. The CDR3 extends over 14 amino acids. V was pared by 5 bases and J by 3 bases, with 13 bases between.

The CDR3 DNA reads as TGTGCCAGCAGCTGGGGTCAGGACTCCTACGAGCAGTACTTC. It encodes CASSWGQDSYEQYF. V gene TRBV5-4 combines with J gene TRBJ2-7; D is unclear. Trimming cost V 3 bases and J 0 bases, with 10 bases left between them. The germline CDR1 and CDR2 sequences are SGHNT and YYREEE (reference sequence). This CDR3 is 14 amino acids long. Full variable domain (rest looked up from reference TRBV5-4 and TRBJ2-7): ETGVTQSPTHLIKTRGQQVTLRCSSQSGHNTVSWYQQALGQGPQFIFQYYREEENGRGNFPPRFSGLQFPNYSSELNVNALELDDSALYLCASSWGQDSYEQYFGPGTRLTVT.

This rearrangement joins TRBV19 to TRBJ2-1; tentative D call: TRBD1 (6 bases). Trimming left V 1 base short and J 3 bases short, with 13 bases between. The V gene's germline CDR1 is LNHDA and CDR2 SQIVND (reference sequence). The CDR3 spans 16 residues. The CDR3 is CASSIGGQGIYNEQFF. The CDR3 DNA follows: TGTGCCAGTAGTATAGGGGGGCAGGGGATCTACAATGAGCAGTTCTTC.

With regard to this clone: Other DNA sequences within the sample encode an identical CDR3. The CDR3 region is CASSLGQDTDTQYF. The CDR3 nucleotides are TGCGCCAGCAGCTTGGGACAGGACACAGATACGCAGTATTTT. This sequence joins TRBV5-1 and TRBJ2-3; the D gene is possibly TRBD1 (6 bases). Germline CDR1 and CDR2: SGHRS and YFSETQ. Trimming took off 0 bases at V and 2 bases at J, with 7 bases between the two ends. The CDR3 spans 14 residues.